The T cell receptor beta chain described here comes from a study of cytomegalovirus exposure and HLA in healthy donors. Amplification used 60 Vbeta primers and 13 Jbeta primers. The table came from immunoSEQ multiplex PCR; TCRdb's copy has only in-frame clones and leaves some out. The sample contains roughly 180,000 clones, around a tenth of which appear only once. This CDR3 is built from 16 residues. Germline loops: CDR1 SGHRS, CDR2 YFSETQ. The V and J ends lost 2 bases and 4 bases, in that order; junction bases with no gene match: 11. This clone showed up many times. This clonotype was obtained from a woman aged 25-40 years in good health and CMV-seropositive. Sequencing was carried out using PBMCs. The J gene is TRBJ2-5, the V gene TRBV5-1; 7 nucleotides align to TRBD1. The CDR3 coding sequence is TGCGCCAGCAGCTTACCAATTCAGGGGGTGGGAGAGACCCAGTACTTC. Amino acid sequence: CASSLPIQGVGETQYF.